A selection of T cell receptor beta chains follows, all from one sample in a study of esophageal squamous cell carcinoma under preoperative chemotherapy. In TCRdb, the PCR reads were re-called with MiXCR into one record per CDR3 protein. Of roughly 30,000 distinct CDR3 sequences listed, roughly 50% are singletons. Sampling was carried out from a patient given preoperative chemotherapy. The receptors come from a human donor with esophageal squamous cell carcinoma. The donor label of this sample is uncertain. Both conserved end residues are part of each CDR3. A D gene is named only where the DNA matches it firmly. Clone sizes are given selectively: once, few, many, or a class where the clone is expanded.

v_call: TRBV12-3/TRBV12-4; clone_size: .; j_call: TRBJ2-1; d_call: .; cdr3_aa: CASSLGAYNEQFF; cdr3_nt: TGTGCCAGCAGTTTAGGGGCTTACAATGAGCAGTTCTTC
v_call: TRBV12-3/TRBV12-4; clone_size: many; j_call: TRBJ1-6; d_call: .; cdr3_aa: CASSQVDPMGNSPLHF; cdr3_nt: TGTGCCAGCAGTCAAGTAGACCCAATGGGGAATTCACCCCTCCACTTT
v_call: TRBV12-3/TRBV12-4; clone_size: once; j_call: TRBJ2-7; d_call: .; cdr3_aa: CASALEAGAYEQYF; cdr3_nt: TGTGCCAGCGCACTCGAGGCGGGCGCCTACGAGCAGTACTTC
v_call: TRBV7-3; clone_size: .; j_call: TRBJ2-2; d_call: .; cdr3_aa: CASSLNMGGELFF; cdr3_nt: TGTGCCAGCAGCTTAAATATGGGTGGGGAGCTGTTTTTT
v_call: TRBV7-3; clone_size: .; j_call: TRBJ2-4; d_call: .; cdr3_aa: CASSLSDLCSKNIQYF; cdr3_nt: TGTGCCAGCAGCTTATCGGACTTGTGTTCTAAAAACATTCAGTATTTC
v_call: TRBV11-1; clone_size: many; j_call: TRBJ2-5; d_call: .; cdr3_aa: CASSPLGPGGETQYF; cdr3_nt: TGTGCCAGCAGCCCCCTAGGGCCCGGCGGGGAGACCCAGTACTTC
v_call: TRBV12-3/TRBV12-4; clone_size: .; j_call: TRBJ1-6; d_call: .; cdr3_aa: CASSLVVNSPLHF; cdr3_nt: TGTGCCAGCAGTTTAGTAGTCAATTCACCCCTCCACTTT
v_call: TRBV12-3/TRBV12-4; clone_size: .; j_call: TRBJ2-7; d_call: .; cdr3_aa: CASSGPYDSSYNEQYF; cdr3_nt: TGTGCCAGCAGTGGGCCTTACGACAGCTCCTACAATGAGCAGTACTTC
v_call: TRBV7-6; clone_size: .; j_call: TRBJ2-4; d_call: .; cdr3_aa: CASSLDPGIGGGDQDIQYF; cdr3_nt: TGTGCCAGCAGCTTGGATCCGGGCATCGGGGGCGGTGACCAAGACATTCAGTACTTC
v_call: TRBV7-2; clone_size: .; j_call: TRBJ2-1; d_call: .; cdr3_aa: CASGSSSADEQFF; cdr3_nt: TGTGCCAGCGGCTCATCGAGCGCCGATGAGCAGTTCTTC
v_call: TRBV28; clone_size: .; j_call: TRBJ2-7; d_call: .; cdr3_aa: CASGVTFNSYEQYF; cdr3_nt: TGTGCCAGCGGGGTAACTTTCAACTCCTACGAGCAGTACTTC
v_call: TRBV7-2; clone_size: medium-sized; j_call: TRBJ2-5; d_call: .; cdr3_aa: CASSPLRQVETQYF; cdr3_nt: TGTGCCAGCAGCCCACTTAGACAGGTCGAGACCCAGTACTTC
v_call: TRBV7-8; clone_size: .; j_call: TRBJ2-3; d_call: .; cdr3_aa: CASRGRCSPNIQYF; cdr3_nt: TGTGCCAGCAGGGGGAGGTGTAGCCCAAACATTCAGTACTTT
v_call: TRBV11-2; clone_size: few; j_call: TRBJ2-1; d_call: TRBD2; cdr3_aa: CASTRTSGYNEQFF; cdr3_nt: TGTGCCAGCACCCGGACTAGCGGATACAATGAGCAGTTCTTC
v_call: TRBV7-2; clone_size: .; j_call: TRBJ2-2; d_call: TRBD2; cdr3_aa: CASSLRWASGRGQNTGELFF; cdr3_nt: TGTGCCAGCAGCTTAAGATGGGCTAGCGGGAGAGGCCAGAACACCGGGGAGCTGTTTTTT
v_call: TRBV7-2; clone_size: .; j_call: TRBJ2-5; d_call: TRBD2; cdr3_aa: CASSRTSGRGVETQYF; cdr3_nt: TGTGCCAGCAGCCGGACTAGCGGGAGGGGAGTAGAGACCCAGTACTTC
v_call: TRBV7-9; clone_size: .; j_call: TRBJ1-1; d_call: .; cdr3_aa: CASTPPGQVSDSEAFF; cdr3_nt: TGTGCCAGCACCCCCCCCGGTCAGGTCTCTGATTCTGAGGCTTTCTTT
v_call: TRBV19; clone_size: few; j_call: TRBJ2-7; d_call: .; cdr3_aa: CASSESRANEQYF; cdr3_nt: TGTGCCAGTAGTGAAAGCCGGGCTAACGAGCAGTACTTC
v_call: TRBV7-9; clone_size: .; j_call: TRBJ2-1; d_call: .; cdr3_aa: CASSEYNEQFF; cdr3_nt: TGTGCCAGCAGCGAGTACAATGAGCAGTTCTTC
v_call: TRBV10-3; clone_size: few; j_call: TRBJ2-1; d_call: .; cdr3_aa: CAISEEWDQETQFF; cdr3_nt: TGTGCCATCAGTGAGGAATGGGACCAAGAGACCCAGTTCTTC
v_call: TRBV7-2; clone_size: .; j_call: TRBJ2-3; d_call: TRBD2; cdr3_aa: CASSAGGGGGDPETQYF; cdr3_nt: TGTGCCAGCAGCGCGGGAGGCGGGGGGGGTGACCCAGAGACCCAGTATTTC
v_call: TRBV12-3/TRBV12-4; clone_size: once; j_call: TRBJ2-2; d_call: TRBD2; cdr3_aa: CASSLPTLAGLSGKLFF; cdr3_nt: TGTGCCAGCAGTTTACCGACCCTAGCGGGGTTGTCCGGTAAGCTGTTTTTT
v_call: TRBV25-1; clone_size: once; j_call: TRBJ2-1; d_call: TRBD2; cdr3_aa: CASSVTSGGPFIYNEQLF; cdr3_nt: TGTGCCAGCAGTGTTACTAGCGGGGGGCCTTTTATCTACAATGAGCAGTTATTC
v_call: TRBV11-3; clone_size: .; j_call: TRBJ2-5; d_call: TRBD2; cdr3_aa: CASSLPGRGREETQYF; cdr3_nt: TGTGCCAGCAGCTTGCCCGGCCGTGGGAGGGAAGAGACCCAGTACTTC
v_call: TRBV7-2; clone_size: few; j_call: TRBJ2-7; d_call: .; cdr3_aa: CASSPVAVPYYEQYF; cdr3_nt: TGTGCCAGCAGCCCGGTAGCGGTGCCATACTACGAGCAGTACTTC
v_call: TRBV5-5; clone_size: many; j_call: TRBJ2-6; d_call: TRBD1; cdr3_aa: CASSLSGQGPKVLTF; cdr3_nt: TGTGCCAGCAGCTTGTCTGGACAGGGGCCCAAGGTCCTGACTTTC
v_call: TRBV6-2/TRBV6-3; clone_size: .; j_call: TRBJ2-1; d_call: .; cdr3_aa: CASSFRQGYNEQFF; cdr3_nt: TGTGCCAGCAGTTTTCGGCAGGGCTACAATGAGCAGTTCTTC
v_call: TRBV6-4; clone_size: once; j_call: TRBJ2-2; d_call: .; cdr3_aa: CASSTESFTGELFF; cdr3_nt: TGTGCCAGCAGTACCGAGAGTTTCACCGGGGAGCTGTTTTTT
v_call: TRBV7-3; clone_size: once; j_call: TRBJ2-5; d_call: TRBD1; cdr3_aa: CASSATGARIQDTQYF; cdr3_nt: TGTGCCAGCAGCGCCACAGGGGCCCGTATCCAGGATACCCAGTACTTC
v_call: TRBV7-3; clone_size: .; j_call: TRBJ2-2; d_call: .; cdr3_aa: CASSFQGPRAVGTGTLYF; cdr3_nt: .
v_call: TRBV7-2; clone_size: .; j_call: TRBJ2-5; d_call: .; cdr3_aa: CGGSSQETQYF; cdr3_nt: TGTGGGGGCAGCTCCCAGGAGACCCAGTATTTC
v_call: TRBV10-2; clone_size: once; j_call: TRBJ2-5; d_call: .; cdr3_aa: CASSRVGGYNEQYF; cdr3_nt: TGCGCCAGCAGCCGAGTGGGGGGCTACAATGAGCAGTACTTC